Presented here are 26 T cell receptor beta chains from one specimen sequenced in a study of cytomegalovirus exposure and HLA in healthy donors. TCRdb keeps only in-frame clones here, not all; method: immunoSEQ multiplex PCR. Of around 260,000 clones listed, about 92% were seen once; the top ten hold approximately 3.1%. Sequenced input: PBMCs. Receptors were obtained from a woman aged 25 to 39 in good health and CMV-seronegative.

This sequence joins TRBV29-1 and TRBJ2-5; no clear D. Germline CDR1 reads SQVTM; CDR2 reads ANQGSEA. CDR3 length: 11 residues. The germline V and J ends were trimmed by 3 bases and 5 bases, with 7 bases remaining between them. Written as DNA, the CDR3 is TGCAGCGTTGAGCGTATCGAGACCCAGTACTTC. Amino acid sequence: CSVERIETQYF.

The V call is TRBV6-5, the J call TRBJ2-7; D is unresolved. Deletions cut 5 bases from V and 4 bases from J, with 6 bases between. The CDR3 loop spans 11 amino acids. In germline, CDR1 is MNHEY, CDR2 SVGAGI. The CDR3 coding sequence is TGTGCCAGCAGTAACTGGTACGAGCAGTACTTC. Its translation is CASSNWYEQYF.

This clone was observed once. The chain combines TRBV7-8 with TRBJ2-7; TRBD1 might be the D (6 bases). The V gene's germline CDR1 is SGHVS and CDR2 FQNEAQ. V was clipped by 1 base and J by 3 bases, with 10 bases between them. This CDR3 is built from 14 residues. The CDR3 nucleotides read TGTGCCAGCAGCTTAGAGCAGGGGCGCTACGAGCAGTACTTC. This gives the protein CASSLEQGRYEQYF.

This chain joins TRBV5-4 and TRBJ2-7; no reliable D call. The germline CDR1 and CDR2 sequences are SGHNT and YYREEE (reference sequence). This CDR3 contains 13 residues. Deletions cut 6 bases from V and 2 bases from J, with 12 bases between. CDR3 residues: CASTADQAYEQYF. The DNA for the CDR3 is TGTGCCAGCACCGCCGATCAGGCCTACGAGCAGTACTTC.

This chain connects TRBV7-8 to TRBJ2-7, with 9 bases identical to TRBD1. CDR3 length equals 15 residues. After removal of 2 bases from V and 3 bases from J, the junction contained 5 bases not matched to a gene. Germline CDR1 and CDR2: SGHVS and FQNEAQ. This CDR3 reads CASSLSRDRVYEQYF. CDR3 DNA: TGTGCCAGCAGCTTAAGCCGGGACAGGGTCTACGAGCAGTACTTC.

The CDR3 nucleotides are TGTGCCAGCAGCTCCGCTTCGGGACTAGCGGGCGCTAAAGCTTACGAGCAGTACTTC. Translating gives CASSSASGLAGAKAYEQYF. The chain couples TRBV11-2 to TRBJ2-7, with 12 bases lining up with TRBD2. V shed 4 bases, J shed 4 bases, and the junction held 17 bases outside the gene matches. Germline CDR1 and CDR2: SGHAT and FQNNGV. The CDR3 runs to 19 residues.

This chain joins TRBV28 and TRBJ2-2, with TRBD1 matching 7 bases. This CDR3 contains 14 residues. Germline CDR1 reads MDHEN; CDR2 reads SYDVKM. V dropped 10 bases and J dropped 1; count of bases not matched to a gene: 6. The CDR3 DNA reads TGTGCCATCATGCACAGGGGGAACACCGGGGAGCTGTTTTTT. As protein: CAIMHRGNTGELFF.

The chain combines TRBV5-4 with TRBJ1-1; D might be TRBD1 (5 bases). Germline V gene lookup returns CDR1 SGHNT and CDR2 YYREEE (reference sequence). The CDR3 length is 14 residues. CDR3 sequence: CAVGTRTGNTEAFF. For the CDR3, the DNA is TGTGCAGTCGGGACCCGCACTGGGAACACTGAAGCTTTCTTT.

A word on this clone: Other nucleotide sequences from this sample produce the same CDR3. The chain employs TRBV27 and TRBJ2-7; 8 bases are a match to TRBD1. J gave up 3 bases and V 2 bases, and 0 bases lay outside the gene matches. The CDR3 consists of 13 residues. CDR1 and CDR2 from the germline V gene are MNHEY and SMNVEV (reference sequence). The CDR3 here is CASSLTGGYEQYF. CDR3 nucleotides: TGTGCCAGCAGTTTAACAGGGGGCTACGAGCAGTACTTC.

V gene TRBV5-5 combines with J gene TRBJ2-7; perhaps D is TRBD1 or TRBD2 (7 bases each). V was trimmed by 0 bases and J by 4 bases, leaving 11 bases between them. The germline V gene encodes CDR1 SGHKS and CDR2 YYEKEE (reference sequence). CDR3 length equals 14 residues. The CDR3 loop is CASSLEQGGYEQYF. For the CDR3, the DNA is TGTGCCAGCAGCTTGGAGCAGGGGGGGTACGAGCAGTACTTC.

The chain links TRBV9 to TRBJ2-5; 7 bases line up with TRBD2. Germline CDR1 reads SGDLS; CDR2 reads YYNGEE. The CDR3 runs to 14 residues. J gave up 5 bases and V 4 bases, and 8 bases lay outside the gene matches. CDR3 coding DNA: TGTGCCAGCAGCCCAACGGGAGGCGGGGAGACCCAGTACTTC. It yields the protein CASSPTGGGETQYF.

The J gene is TRBJ2-1, the V gene TRBV27; a weak D match, TRBD2 (5 bases). CDR1 MNHEY and CDR2 SMNVEV come from the germline V gene (reference sequence). With 6 bases removed from V and 9 bases from J, the gap between germline ends came to 9 bases. The length of the CDR3 is 11 residues. This CDR3 is CASSYEGEQFF. As DNA, the CDR3 is TGTGCCAGCAGCTATGAGGGTGAGCAGTTCTTC.

This rearrangement joins TRBV19 to TRBJ1-1; no reliable D call. The CDR3 runs to 13 residues. Between the trimmed V and J ends, which lost 4 bases and 3 bases, there was a span of 9 bases. Germline assignment: CDR1 LNHDA and CDR2 SQIVND (reference sequence). This chain's CDR3 is CASSTRLDTEAFF. For the CDR3, the DNA is TGTGCCAGTAGTACCCGACTTGACACTGAAGCTTTCTTT.

The rearrangement uses TRBV11-3 and TRBJ2-7; D is ambiguous. Trimming cost V 1 base and J 2 bases, with 12 bases left between them. Germline CDR1 is SGHNT and CDR2 is YENEEA. The CDR3 totals 15 residues. The CDR3 DNA sequence: TGTGCCAGCAGCTTAGGATCGGGTCCTGCCTACGAGCAGTACTTC. Translated, it gives CASSLGSGPAYEQYF. The whole variable domain, remainder taken from reference TRBV11-3 and TRBJ2-7, is EAGVVQSPRYKIIEKKQPVAFWCNPISGHNTLYWYLQNLGQGPELLIRYENEEAVDDSQLPKDRFSAERLKGVDSTLKIQPAELGDSAVYLCASSLGSGPAYEQYFGPGTRLTVT.

Comments on this clone: A clone one base away is much larger, so this may be a read error. The J gene is TRBJ1-1, the V gene TRBV19; possibly TRBD1 for D (5 bases). The germline V and J ends were trimmed by 4 bases and 3 bases, with 6 bases remaining between them. This CDR3 comprises 12 residues. CDR1 and CDR2 from the germline V gene are LNHDA and SQIVND (reference sequence). The CDR3 DNA sequence: TGTGCCAGTAGTACAGGGCACACTGAAGCTTTCTTT. Translated: CASSTGHTEAFF.

The chain carries TRBV27 and TRBJ2-1; TRBD2 matches at 14 bases. In germline, CDR1 is MNHEY, CDR2 SMNVEV (reference sequence). Germline trimming cut 3 bases from V and 6 bases from J; bases unmatched to any gene: 1. The CDR3 covers 15 residues. CDR3 bases: TGTGCCAGCAGTTTGACTAGCGGGAGGGCCAATGAGCAGTTCTTC. As protein: CASSLTSGRANEQFF.

The V gene is TRBV7-9, the J gene TRBJ2-3, with 8 bases that match TRBD2. V shed 8 bases, J shed 4 bases, and the junction held 11 bases outside the gene matches. Germline CDR1 SEHNR, CDR2 FQNEAQ (reference sequence). The CDR3 totals 15 residues. CDR3 sequence reads: CASGGKRETPDTQYF. For the CDR3, the DNA is TGTGCCAGCGGCGGCAAGCGGGAGACTCCAGATACGCAGTATTTT.

The chain carries TRBV23-1 and TRBJ2-7; no clear D. TRBV23-1 is recorded as an ORF, its role being uncertain. The V and J ends lost 0 bases and 0 bases respectively, with 12 bases between them. The CDR3 covers 16 residues. CDR3 coding DNA: TGCGCCAGCAGTCAATCCTCGGCGAGTAACTCCTACGAGCAGTACTTC. This encodes CASSQSSASNSYEQYF.

CDR3 DNA: TGTGCCAGCAGTCCCCGCTCGGGAGGCCCATACAATGAGCAGTTCTTC. Its translation: CASSPRSGGPYNEQFF. The chain employs TRBV27 and TRBJ2-1, with TRBD2 matching 7 bases. This CDR3 spans 16 amino acids. CDR1 and CDR2 (germline): MNHEY, SMNVEV (reference sequence). The V segment lost 5 bases and the J segment 4 bases; nucleotides outside the gene matches: 11.

DNA of the CDR3: TGTGCCAGCAGCGCAGGCGGGACAGGGACCTACGAGCAGTACTTC. Protein product: CASSAGGTGTYEQYF. The chain couples TRBV11-3 to TRBJ2-7, with 9 bases matching TRBD1. There are 15 residues in the CDR3. The junction had 7 bases not matched to a gene; V was cut back by 5 bases and J by 2 bases. Per the germline V gene, CDR1 is SGHNT and CDR2 is YENEEA.

The chain carries TRBV5-1 and TRBJ2-1; no clear D gene. This CDR3 spans 15 amino acids. Germline V gene sequence: CDR1 SGHRS, CDR2 YFSETQ. V shed 1 base and J shed 4 bases, with 12 bases lying between them. CDR3 nucleotides: TGCGCCAGCAGCTTGCTGGGTCCACTTTACAATGAGCAGTTCTTC. Translated, it gives CASSLLGPLYNEQFF.

The chain carries TRBV6-5 and TRBJ2-1, with 10 bases matching TRBD2. The J segment lost 6 bases and the V segment lost 2 bases, leaving 4 bases of the junction unmatched. Germline CDR1 MNHEY, CDR2 SVGAGI. The CDR3 runs 15 residues. CDR3 region: CASSYVAGGSNEQFF. The CDR3 DNA is TGTGCCAGCAGTTACGTAGCGGGAGGATCCAATGAGCAGTTCTTC.

This clone has only a few counts. The rearrangement uses TRBV7-9 and TRBJ1-2, with D unresolved. There are 13 residues in the CDR3. Trimming took off 2 bases at V and 5 bases at J, with 9 bases between the two ends. Germline CDR1 SEHNR, CDR2 FQNEAQ (reference sequence). CDR3 in amino acids: CASSLSTVYGYTF. DNA of the CDR3: TGTGCCAGCAGCTTATCTACAGTGTATGGCTACACCTTC. The whole variable domain, filled in from reference TRBV7-9 and TRBJ1-2, reads DTGVSQNPRHKITKRGQNVTFRCDPISEHNRLYWYRQTLGQGPEFLTYFQNEAQLEKSRLLSDRFSAERPKGSFSTLEIQRTEQGDSAMYLCASSLSTVYGYTFGSGTRLTVV.

Of note for this clone: The junction departs from the called germline gene at one end, perhaps through a read error. V and J are TRBV5-8 and TRBJ1-4; a possible D gene is TRBD1 (6 bases). CDR1 is SGHTS, CDR2 YDEGEE, per germline. This CDR3 is built from 10 residues. CDR3 in amino acids: CASSDRDTRF. For the CDR3, the DNA is TGTGCCAGCAGCGACCGGGACACCCGTTTT.

V is TRBV7-2 and J is TRBJ2-3, with no clear D. V lost 0 bases and J lost 0, with 7 bases in between. CDR1 and CDR2 from the germline V gene are SGHTA and FQGNSA. The CDR3 has 15 residues. This CDR3 reads CASSLARVSTDTQYF. The CDR3 DNA sequence: TGTGCCAGCAGCTTAGCAAGGGTTAGCACAGATACGCAGTATTTT.

This clone showed up just once. The V and J genes are TRBV25-1 and TRBJ2-7, with 10 positions matching TRBD2. The CDR3 is 17 residues long. The germline CDR1 and CDR2 sequences are MGHDK and SYGVNS. With V trimmed by 3 bases and J by 4 bases, 12 bases remained unmatched. The CDR3, as DNA: TGTGCCAGCAGTGATCCAGTGGCTAGCGGGAGTTTATACGAGCAGTACTTC. It encodes CASSDPVASGSLYEQYF.